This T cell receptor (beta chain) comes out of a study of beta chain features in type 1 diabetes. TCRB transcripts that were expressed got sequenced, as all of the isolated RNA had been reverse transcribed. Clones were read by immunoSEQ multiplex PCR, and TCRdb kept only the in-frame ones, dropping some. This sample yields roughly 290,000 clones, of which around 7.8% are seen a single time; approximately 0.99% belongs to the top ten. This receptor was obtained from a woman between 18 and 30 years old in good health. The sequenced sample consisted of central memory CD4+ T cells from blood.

The CDR3 region has the DNA TGTGCCAGCAGCCAGCCCATGAACACTGAAGCTTTCTTT. Amino acids: CASSQPMNTEAFF. The chain is built from TRBV6-1 and TRBJ1-1; D is uncertain. The V gene's germline CDR1 is MNHNS and CDR2 SASEGT. The CDR3 has 13 residues. The V and J ends lost 6 bases and 0 bases respectively, with 8 bases between them.